This T cell receptor (beta chain) appears in the sequencing data of a study of OX40 agonist ivuxolimab in advanced cancers. The repertoire was sequenced with immunoSEQ multiplex PCR; TCRdb's copy has only in-frame clones and lacks some. The sample records under 45,000 clones, around three quarters being singletons. Germline lookup yields CDR1 MNHEY and CDR2 SVGAGI. The CDR3 runs to 10 residues. The germline V and J ends were trimmed by 10 bases and 8 bases, with 11 bases remaining between them. The TCR comes from an adult with an advanced solid tumor such as melanoma, head and neck, liver or kidney cancer. The specimen was CD4+ or CD8+ T cells sorted from blood, collected in a trial of the OX40 agonist ivuxolimab. The rearrangement joins TRBV6-5 to TRBJ1-1, with D perhaps TRBD1 (5 bases). The CDR3: CATLKGEAFF. The CDR3 DNA sequence: TGTGCCACCTTAAAGGGGGAAGCTTTCTTT.